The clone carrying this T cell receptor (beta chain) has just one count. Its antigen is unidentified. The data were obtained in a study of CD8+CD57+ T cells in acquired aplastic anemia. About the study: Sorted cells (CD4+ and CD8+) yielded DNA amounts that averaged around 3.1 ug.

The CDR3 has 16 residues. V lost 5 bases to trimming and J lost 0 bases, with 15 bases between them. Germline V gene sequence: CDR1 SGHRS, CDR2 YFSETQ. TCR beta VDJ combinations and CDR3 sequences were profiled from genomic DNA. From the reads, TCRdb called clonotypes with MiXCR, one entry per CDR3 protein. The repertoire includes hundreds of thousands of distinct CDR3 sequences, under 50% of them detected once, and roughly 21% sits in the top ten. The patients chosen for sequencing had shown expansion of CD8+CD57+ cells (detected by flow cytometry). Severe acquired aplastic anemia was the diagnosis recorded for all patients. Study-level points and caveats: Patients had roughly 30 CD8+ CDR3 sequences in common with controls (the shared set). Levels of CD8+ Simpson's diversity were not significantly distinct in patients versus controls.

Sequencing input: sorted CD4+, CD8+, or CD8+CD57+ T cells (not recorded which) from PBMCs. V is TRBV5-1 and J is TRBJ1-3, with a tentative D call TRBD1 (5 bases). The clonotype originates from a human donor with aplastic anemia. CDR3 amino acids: CASRPGGGSSGNTIYF. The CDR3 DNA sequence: TGCGCCAGCAGACCCGGGGGGGGGAGCTCTGGAAACACCATATATTTT.